This is a list of T cell receptor beta chains from one sample in a study of identical twins. MiXCR, applied by TCRdb to the 5' RACE reads, yields one record per CDR3 protein. The table records 400,000 to 550,000 distinct CDR3 sequences, approximately 24% of them present only once. This sample was also put to use in a study of T cells expressing NK-cell markers.

Sequencing used CD4+ T cells sorted from blood. The origin of the receptors is a woman under 30 in good health. The CDR3 runs from the conserved cysteine through the conserved F or W. Fields, in order: D gene, J gene, V gene, clone size, CDR3 protein, CDR3 DNA. The D gene is left open where the match is weak. Clone size, where shown, is once, few, many, or a class for clones that have expanded.

.,TRBJ2-3,TRBV5-6,few,CASSFHTSTDTQYF,TGTGCCAGCAGCTTCCATACTAGCACAGATACGCAGTATTTT
.,TRBJ2-2,TRBV9,few,CASSPASAGELFF,TGTGCCAGCAGCCCAGCCTCGGCCGGGGAGCTGTTTTTT
.,TRBJ1-6,TRBV2,few,CASRQDSNSPLHF,TGTGCCAGCCGCCAGGATTCTAATTCACCCCTCCACTTT
TRBD1,TRBJ2-7,TRBV25-1,.,CATLGTGGYEQYF,TGTGCCACCCTGGGTACAGGGGGCTACGAGCAGTACTTC
.,TRBJ2-2,TRBV20-1,.,CSARVSVTGELFF,TGCAGTGCTAGAGTCTCAGTCACCGGGGAGCTGTTTTTT
.,TRBJ2-3,TRBV20-1,.,CSASTRNRGTDTQYF,TGCAGTGCTTCTACTCGGAACAGAGGGACAGATACGCAGTATTTT
.,TRBJ2-3,TRBV5-1,.,CASSLFTPTDTQYF,TGCGCCAGCAGCTTGTTTACACCCACAGATACGCAGTATTTT
.,TRBJ2-4,TRBV14,.,CASSPTGSYIQYF,TGTGCCAGCAGCCCAACAGGGAGTTACATTCAGTACTTC
TRBD1,TRBJ2-5,TRBV20-1,.,CSARARWTGVGTQYF,TGCAGTGCTAGAGCTCGATGGACAGGGGTGGGGACCCAGTACTTC
.,TRBJ2-7,TRBV5-6,.,CASSSLRTEQYF,TGTGCCAGCAGCTCCCTGCGGACCGAGCAGTACTTC
TRBD1,TRBJ2-5,TRBV7-9,.,CASSFTQTGARQTQYF,TGTGCCAGCAGCTTTACCCAGACAGGGGCAAGGCAGACCCAGTACTTC
.,TRBJ2-3,TRBV20-1,.,CSARDLMRTDTQYF,TGCAGTGCTAGAGATCTTATGAGAACAGATACGCAGTATTTT
.,TRBJ1-5,TRBV4-3,.,CASSQDRLNQPQHF,TGCGCCAGCAGCCAAGATCGGCTCAATCAGCCCCAGCATTTT
.,TRBJ2-2,TRBV30,.,CALDSLHTGELFF,TGTGCCTTAGACTCGCTCCACACCGGGGAGCTGTTTTTT
.,TRBJ1-2,TRBV20-1,.,CSASRQAGDGYTF,TGCAGTGCTAGCAGACAGGCCGGAGATGGCTACACCTTC
.,TRBJ2-3,TRBV20-1,few,CSAGEMGENRDTQYF,TGCAGTGCCGGGGAGATGGGCGAGAATCGTGATACGCAGTATTTT
.,TRBJ1-1,TRBV5-6,.,CASSSNRRGLGAFF,TGTGCCAGCAGCTCCAATAGGCGGGGCTTGGGAGCTTTCTTT
.,TRBJ2-3,TRBV5-1,.,CASSFTGVSTDTQYF,TGCGCCAGCAGCTTTACCGGGGTTAGCACAGATACGCAGTATTTT
.,TRBJ2-5,TRBV3-1,few,CASSPPRRGGSQETQYF,TGTGCCAGCAGCCCTCCCCGCAGGGGGGGGTCGCAAGAGACCCAGTACTTC
.,TRBJ1-5,TRBV2,few,CASREGEVGQPQHF,TGTGCCAGCAGGGAAGGGGAGGTAGGCCAGCCCCAGCATTTT
.,TRBJ2-3,TRBV6-1,.,CASSILGGQYTQYF,TGTGCCAGCAGCATCCTAGGAGGGCAATATACGCAGTATTTT
.,TRBJ2-2,TRBV11-3,few,CASSLDPGAGELFF,TGTGCCAGCAGCTTAGATCCAGGGGCCGGGGAGCTGTTTTTT
TRBD1,TRBJ1-5,TRBV20-1,.,CSAIRTGAFLPHF,TGCAGTGCTATCCGGACAGGGGCCTTCCTCCCGCATTTT
.,TRBJ1-1,TRBV29-1,few,CSVTRGLGTEAFF,TGCAGCGTTACGCGGGGGCTGGGGACTGAAGCTTTCTTT
TRBD1,TRBJ2-1,TRBV5-1,few,CASSLSTGDNEQLF,TGCGCCAGCAGCTTGTCAACAGGGGACAATGAGCAGCTCTTC
.,TRBJ1-2,TRBV12-3/TRBV12-4,.,CASRRRQDGYTF,TGTGCCAGCAGGCGACGACAGGACGGCTACACCTTC
TRBD2,TRBJ2-3,TRBV7-2,.,CASSSSTSGSFLDTQYF,TGTGCCAGCAGCTCATCGACTAGCGGGTCTTTTCTGGATACGCAGTATTTT
TRBD1,TRBJ2-5,TRBV7-2,few,CASSFATGAYQETQYF,TGTGCCAGCAGCTTCGCGACAGGGGCGTACCAAGAGACCCAGTACTTC
TRBD2,TRBJ2-7,TRBV27,.,CASRRGSGIKQYF,TGTGCCAGCAGAAGGGGTAGCGGGATTAAGCAGTACTTC
.,TRBJ2-1,TRBV18,many,CASSPEFYNEQFF,TGTGCCAGCTCACCGGAGTTTTACAATGAGCAGTTCTTC
TRBD2,TRBJ2-3,TRBV20-1,once,CSASTSSGSTDTQYF,TGCAGTGCTTCAACCTCTAGCGGGAGCACAGATACGCAGTATTTT
TRBD2,TRBJ2-3,TRBV12-3/TRBV12-4,.,CASSPPLGTSGGDSTDTQYF,TGTGCCAGCAGCCCCCCTCTAGGGACTAGCGGGGGGGACAGCACAGATACGCAGTATTTT
TRBD2,TRBJ2-1,TRBV3-1,.,CASSQVGTRTYNEQFF,TGTGCCAGCAGCCAAGTGGGGACTAGGACCTACAATGAGCAGTTCTTC
TRBD1,TRBJ2-3,TRBV20-1,.,CSARVETGGTDTQYF,TGCAGTGCTAGAGTTGAGACAGGGGGCACAGATACGCAGTATTTT
TRBD2,TRBJ2-7,TRBV2,.,CASRVDIAGAYEQYF,TGTGCCAGCAGGGTTGATATAGCGGGAGCCTACGAGCAGTACTTC
TRBD2,TRBJ2-5,TRBV12-3/TRBV12-4,.,CASSLGNLAGVGTQETQYF,TGTGCCAGCAGTTTAGGCAACTTAGCGGGAGTGGGAACCCAAGAGACCCAGTACTTC
.,TRBJ2-7,TRBV25-1,.,CASSEGWGMTYEQYF,TGTGCCAGCAGTGAGGGATGGGGCATGACCTACGAGCAGTACTTC
.,TRBJ1-4,TRBV12-3/TRBV12-4,.,CASRFNEKLFF,TGTGCCAGCAGGTTTAATGAAAAACTGTTTTTT
.,TRBJ2-7,TRBV28,.,CASSRPLRGEGPYEQYF,TGTGCCAGCAGCCGCCCACTGAGGGGGGAGGGGCCCTACGAGCAGTACTTC
.,TRBJ2-7,TRBV10-3,many,CAISESLRAAYEQYF,TGTGCCATCAGTGAGTCGCTTAGGGCCGCCTACGAGCAGTACTTC
.,TRBJ1-1,TRBV3-1,many,CASSQEGGANTEAFF,TGTGCCAGCAGCCAAGAAGGGGGGGCGAACACTGAAGCTTTCTTT
TRBD2,TRBJ2-1,TRBV10-3,few,CAIRTSGTSNNEQFF,TGTGCCATCAGGACTAGCGGGACTAGTAACAATGAGCAGTTCTTC
TRBD2,TRBJ2-1,TRBV10-3,many,CATHPGLLNNEQFF,TGTGCCACGCACCCGGGACTACTTAACAATGAGCAGTTCTTC
.,TRBJ2-3,TRBV5-1,.,CASSFWSTDTQYF,TGCGCCAGCAGCTTCTGGAGCACAGATACGCAGTATTTT
TRBD1,TRBJ1-2,TRBV5-1,few,CASSLFTGEGYTF,TGCGCCAGCAGCTTGTTCACAGGGGAAGGCTACACCTTC
TRBD2,TRBJ2-3,TRBV12-3/TRBV12-4,.,CASSFFSGGSTDTQYF,TGTGCCAGCAGTTTTTTTAGCGGGGGATCCACAGATACGCAGTATTTT
.,TRBJ2-7,TRBV5-6,.,CASSRALALYEQYF,TGTGCCAGCAGCCGGGCCCTAGCCCTCTACGAGCAGTACTTC
.,TRBJ2-7,TRBV12-5,few,CASARGDSSYEQYF,TGTGCTAGTGCCAGGGGGGACTCATCCTACGAGCAGTACTTC
TRBD2,TRBJ2-1,TRBV6-2/TRBV6-3,.,CASSSWTSGSHEQFF,TGTGCCAGCAGTTCGTGGACTAGCGGGAGTCATGAGCAGTTCTTC
TRBD2,TRBJ2-1,TRBV12-3/TRBV12-4,.,CASRDTSGRLRKFF,TGTGCCAGCAGAGACACTAGCGGGAGATTGAGGAAGTTCTTC
.,TRBJ2-1,TRBV7-7,few,CASSFRLQGYNEQFF,TGTGCTAGCAGCTTCAGGCTCCAGGGATACAATGAGCAGTTCTTC
.,TRBJ1-1,TRBV10-3,.,CAIRGGQFDTEAFF,TGTGCCATCAGGGGAGGACAGTTCGACACTGAAGCTTTCTTT
.,TRBJ2-3,TRBV27,.,CASSQAGWHLSGDTQYF,TGTGCCAGCTCGCAGGCGGGTTGGCACCTATCCGGAGATACGCAGTATTTT
.,TRBJ2-7,TRBV20-1,few,CSARPGQGTYEQYF,TGCAGTGCTAGACCTGGTCAGGGGACCTACGAGCAGTACTTC
.,TRBJ2-3,TRBV9,few,CASSAQETMITDTQYF,TGTGCCAGCAGCGCCCAGGAGACTATGATCACAGATACGCAGTATTTT
TRBD2,TRBJ2-1,TRBV5-1,.,CASSFSGLPDNEQFF,TGCGCCAGCAGCTTCTCGGGACTACCAGACAATGAGCAGTTCTTC
.,TRBJ1-1,TRBV12-5,few,CASGLVRQSEAFF,TGTGCTAGTGGTTTGGTACGACAATCTGAAGCTTTCTTT
.,TRBJ1-6,TRBV7-8,.,CASSPLEGRGHSPLHF,TGTGCCAGCAGCCCACTAGAGGGCAGGGGACATTCACCCCTCCACTTT
TRBD1,TRBJ1-2,TRBV27,few,CASRATGGNGYTF,TGTGCCAGCAGGGCTACAGGGGGGAATGGCTACACCTTC
TRBD2,TRBJ2-1,TRBV5-1,.,CASSWTPGGDNEQFF,TGCGCCAGCAGCTGGACCCCGGGGGGGGACAATGAGCAGTTCTTC